A single sample is the source of the 3 T cell receptor beta chains below, sequenced in a study of yellow fever vaccine responses in identical twins. TCRdb reprocessed the RT-PCR reads via MiXCR and lists one record per CDR3 protein. The profile shows about 5,400 distinct CDR3 sequences, just over 85% of them singletons. The sample in question was T cells from blood (PBMCs), unsorted or a sorted subset (not recorded which), obtained before or after yellow fever vaccination (not recorded which). The receptors shown here come from a woman under 30 who received the yellow fever vaccine.

The chain has TRBV30 and TRBJ1-6, with 12 bases matching TRBD1. CDR1 and CDR2 (germline): GTSNPN, SVGIG (reference sequence). The CDR3 sequence is 18 residues long. The junction had 12 bases not matched to a gene; V was cut back by 0 bases and J by 9 bases. Here the CDR3 reads CAWSVRWGQGATGSPLHF. CDR3 nucleotide sequence: TGTGCCTGGAGTGTACGGTGGGGACAGGGGGCGACGGGTTCACCCCTCCACTTT.

This chain links TRBV11-1 with TRBJ2-7, with D uncertain. Per germline, CDR1 SGHAT and CDR2 FQDESV (reference sequence). This CDR3 spans 15 amino acids. Trimming took 1 base from V and 0 from J, leaving 10 bases between them. In DNA, the CDR3 is TGTGCCAGCAGCTTAGTAAACGGGCCCTCCTACGAGCAGTACTTC. This gives the protein CASSLVNGPSYEQYF. Complete variable domain (other parts from reference TRBV11-1 and TRBJ2-7): EAEVAQSPRYKITEKSQAVAFWCDPISGHATLYWYRQILGQGPELLVQFQDESVVDDSQLPKDRFSAERLKGVDSTLKIQPAELGDSAMYLCASSLVNGPSYEQYFGPGTRLTVT.

V and J are TRBV5-4 and TRBJ1-1; TRBD1 aligns across 7 bases. CDR1 and CDR2 from the germline V gene are SGHNT and YYREEE (reference sequence). J lost 3 bases, V lost 0 bases, and 5 bases had no gene match. This CDR3 is 15 amino acids long. For the CDR3, the DNA is TGTGCCAGCAGCTTGGTGGGCAGGGGGGACACTGAAGCTTTCTTT. The encoded protein is CASSLVGRGDTEAFF.